This TCR beta chain was documented in a study of blood T cell repertoires in COVID-19. Study overall: Material from acute and convalescent COVID-19 was sourced from the United States, Italy and Spain. PBMCs, B-cell-depleted T cells, or T cells provided the cDNA or gDNA that made up the material.

CDR1 is KGHSH and CDR2 is LQKENI in the germline V gene. The length of the CDR3 is 14 residues. The V and J ends lost 6 bases and 4 bases respectively, with 12 bases between them. Per the original methods: Amplified reference gene primers provided the basis for estimating nucleated cell counts. Method: immunoSEQ multiplex PCR; TCRdb's copy keeps in-frame clones and lacks some. D and trimming were read from the DNA, whereas the V and J calls and clone size are those reported in that table. The sample lists roughly 140,000 clones, 80% to 85% seen once, with 7% to 10% in the top ten. This clone was counted a single time.

V and J are TRBV18 and TRBJ1-4, with D perhaps matching TRBD1 (5 bases). Specimen: peripheral blood. The sequence came from a human donor in a cohort sampled during active COVID-19. The CDR3 coding sequence is TGTGCCAGCTCCAGCCGGGGGGATAATGAAAAACTGTTTTTT. This translates into CASSSRGDNEKLFF.